Listed below are T cell receptor beta chains from one sample, sequenced in a study of OX40 agonist ivuxolimab in advanced cancers. Clones were read by immunoSEQ multiplex PCR, and TCRdb kept only the in-frame ones, dropping some. The table has tens of thousands of clones, roughly nine tenths seen once; the top ten hold 3% to 4%. Sequences were derived from CD4+ or CD8+ T cells sorted from blood, sampled in a trial of the OX40 agonist ivuxolimab. The receptors were gathered from an adult with an advanced solid tumor such as melanoma, head and neck, liver or kidney cancer. Both conserved end residues are part of each CDR3. The order of the fields is J gene, clone size, V gene, D gene, CDR3 DNA, CDR3 protein. D genes are given only for firm matches. Some rows have no size entry. The others give once, few or many, or a class for an expanded clone.

TRBJ2-5,-,TRBV28,-,TGTGCCAGCAGTTTTGCACTAGCAGAGACCCAGTACTTC,CASSFALAETQYF
TRBJ2-7,-,TRBV27,TRBD1,TGTGCCAGCAGTTTAGGACCAGGGGGCATCTACGAGCAGTACTTC,CASSLGPGGIYEQYF
TRBJ2-7,-,TRBV21-1,-,TGTGCCAGCAGCAAAGTTAAGGGGAGGGGCAACGAGCAGTACTTC,CASSKVKGRGNEQYF
TRBJ2-7,-,TRBV27,TRBD1,TGTGCCAGCAGTCCAACAGAAACCAGGGGGCTTTACGAGCAGTACTTC,CASSPTETRGLYEQYF
TRBJ2-7,-,TRBV7-2,TRBD2,TGTGCCAGCAGCAGGACTAGCTCCTCCTACGAGCAGTACTTC,CASSRTSSSYEQYF
TRBJ2-1,-,TRBV11-2,TRBD2,TGTGCCAGCAGCCTAGCGGGGGGCTACAATGAGCAGTTCTTC,CASSLAGGYNEQFF
TRBJ2-5,-,TRBV19,TRBD1,TGTGCCAGTAGTATCCTGGGGACAGGGGTGGAGACCCAGTACTTC,CASSILGTGVETQYF
TRBJ1-5,once,TRBV4-3,-,TGCGCCAGCAGCCAAGATTTCACAGGGCTTCAGCCCCAGCATTTT,CASSQDFTGLQPQHF
TRBJ2-7,-,TRBV4-3,-,TGCGCCAGCAGCCAAGAATCGGATAGCGGTCACGAGCAGTACTTC,CASSQESDSGHEQYF
TRBJ2-1,few,TRBV4-3,-,TGCGCCAGCAGCCAAGACCTGGCAGGGGATCGTCGTATATACAATGAGCAGTTCTTC,CASSQDLAGDRRIYNEQFF
TRBJ2-7,-,TRBV5-1,-,TGCGCCAGCAGCTTGGCCGTGGGGCTGTACTACGAGCAGTACTTC,CASSLAVGLYYEQYF